The text below deals with one T cell receptor beta chain. This CDR3 is 16 amino acids long. The V end was cut by 0 bases, the J end by 1 base, with 11 bases between. CDR1 is WSHSY and CDR2 is SAAADI in the germline V gene. The data belong to a study of blood T cell repertoires in COVID-19. Study details: The study drew acute and convalescent COVID-19 samples from the United States, Italy and Spain.

Original processing methods: How many nucleated cells were present was estimated from reference gene primer amplification. The method was immunoSEQ multiplex PCR; TCRdb's version includes in-frame clones alone and lacks a portion of them. V, J and clone size are those of that table, while D and trimming were read from the DNA. This repertoire shows 78,000 or so clones, about four fifths found once; its top ten account for over 9.5%. This TCR was recovered from an elderly man with acute or convalescent COVID-19. The chain carries TRBV10-2 and TRBJ2-3, with TRBD1 as a possible D gene (5 bases). Sequenced sample: peripheral blood. The CDR3 region has the DNA TGCGCCAGCAGTGAGTCGGGGCCTTCTGGCACAGATACGCAGTATTTT. Protein: CASSESGPSGTDTQYF.